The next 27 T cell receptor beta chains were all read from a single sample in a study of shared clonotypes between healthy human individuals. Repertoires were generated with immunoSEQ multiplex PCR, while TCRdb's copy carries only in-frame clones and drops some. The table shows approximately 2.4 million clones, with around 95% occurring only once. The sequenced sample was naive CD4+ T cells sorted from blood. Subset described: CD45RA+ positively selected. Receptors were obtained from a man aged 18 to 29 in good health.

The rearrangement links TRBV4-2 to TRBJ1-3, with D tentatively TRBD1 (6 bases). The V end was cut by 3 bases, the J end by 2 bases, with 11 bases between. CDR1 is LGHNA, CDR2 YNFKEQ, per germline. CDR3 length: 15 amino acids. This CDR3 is CASSHHAGAGNTIYF. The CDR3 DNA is TGTGCCAGCAGCCACCACGCAGGGGCTGGAAACACCATATATTTT.

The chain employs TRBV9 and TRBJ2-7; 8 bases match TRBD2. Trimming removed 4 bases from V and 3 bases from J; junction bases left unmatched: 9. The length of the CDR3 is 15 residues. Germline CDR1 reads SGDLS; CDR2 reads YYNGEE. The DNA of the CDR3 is TGTGCCAGCAGCCCTGGGATAGCGGGGAACTACGAGCAGTACTTC. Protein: CASSPGIAGNYEQYF.

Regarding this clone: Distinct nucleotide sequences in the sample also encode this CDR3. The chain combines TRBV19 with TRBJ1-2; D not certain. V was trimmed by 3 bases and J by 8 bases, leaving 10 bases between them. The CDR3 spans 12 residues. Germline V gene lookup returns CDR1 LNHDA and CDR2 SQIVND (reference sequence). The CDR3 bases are TGTGCCAGTAGTATTGGAGGCGGGGGCTACACCTTC. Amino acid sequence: CASSIGGGGYTF.

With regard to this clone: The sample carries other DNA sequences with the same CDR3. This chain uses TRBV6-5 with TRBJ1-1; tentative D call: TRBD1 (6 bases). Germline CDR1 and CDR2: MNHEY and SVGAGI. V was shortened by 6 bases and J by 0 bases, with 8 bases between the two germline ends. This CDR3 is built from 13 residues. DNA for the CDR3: TGTGCCAGCAGGAGGACAGTGAACACTGAAGCTTTCTTT. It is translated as CASRRTVNTEAFF.

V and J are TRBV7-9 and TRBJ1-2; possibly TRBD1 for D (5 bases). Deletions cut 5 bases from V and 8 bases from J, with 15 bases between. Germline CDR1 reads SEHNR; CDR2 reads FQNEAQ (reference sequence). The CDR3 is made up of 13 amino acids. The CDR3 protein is CASSPSTALGYTF. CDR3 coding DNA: TGTGCCAGCAGCCCATCGACAGCCCTGGGCTACACCTTC.

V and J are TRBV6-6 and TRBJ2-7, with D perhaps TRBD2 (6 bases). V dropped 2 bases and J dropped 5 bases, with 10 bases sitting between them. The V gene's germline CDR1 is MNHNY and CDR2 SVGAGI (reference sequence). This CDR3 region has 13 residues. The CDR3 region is CASSYRLADEQYF. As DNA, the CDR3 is TGTGCCAGCAGTTACAGGTTAGCGGACGAGCAGTACTTC.

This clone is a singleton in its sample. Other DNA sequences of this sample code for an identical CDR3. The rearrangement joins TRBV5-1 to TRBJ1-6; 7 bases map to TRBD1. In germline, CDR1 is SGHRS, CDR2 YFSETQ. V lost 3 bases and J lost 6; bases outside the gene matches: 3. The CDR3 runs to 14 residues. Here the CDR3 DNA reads TGCGCCAGCAGCTCCGGGGACAGTAATTCACCCCTCCACTTT. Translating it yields CASSSGDSNSPLHF.

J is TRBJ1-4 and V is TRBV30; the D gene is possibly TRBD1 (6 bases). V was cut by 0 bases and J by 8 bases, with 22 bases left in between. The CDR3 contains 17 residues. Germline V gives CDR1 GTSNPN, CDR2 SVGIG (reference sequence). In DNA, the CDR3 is TGTGCCTGGAGTGTAAGTCGGCCAGGGGTGAGGAAAGAAAAACTGTTTTTT. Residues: CAWSVSRPGVRKEKLFF.

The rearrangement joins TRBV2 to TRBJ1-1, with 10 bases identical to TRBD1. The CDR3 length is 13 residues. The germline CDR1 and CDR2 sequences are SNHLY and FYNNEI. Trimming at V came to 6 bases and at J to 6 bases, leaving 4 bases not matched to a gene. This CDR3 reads CASRGQGKAEAFF. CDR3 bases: TGTGCCAGCAGGGGACAGGGGAAGGCTGAAGCTTTCTTT.

The CDR3 reads CASSLGLAGETWYF. The DNA for the CDR3 is TGCGCCAGCAGCCTCGGACTAGCGGGGGAAACGTGGTACTTC. The J gene is TRBJ2-7, the V gene TRBV5-1, with 13 bases identical to TRBD2. Germline V gives CDR1 SGHRS, CDR2 YFSETQ. V was clipped by 4 bases and J by 12 bases; unmatched bases: 10. The CDR3 is 14 residues long.

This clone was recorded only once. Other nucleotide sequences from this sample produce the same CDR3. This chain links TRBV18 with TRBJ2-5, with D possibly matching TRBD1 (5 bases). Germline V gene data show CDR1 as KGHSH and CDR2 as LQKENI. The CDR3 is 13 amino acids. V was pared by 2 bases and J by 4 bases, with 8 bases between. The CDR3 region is CASSPGAAETQYF. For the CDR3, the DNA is TGTGCCAGCTCACCAGGGGCGGCAGAGACCCAGTACTTC. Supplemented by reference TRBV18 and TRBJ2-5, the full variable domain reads NAGVMQNPRHLVRRRGQEARLRCSPMKGHSHVYWYRQLPEEGLKFMVYLQKENIIDESGMPKERFSAEFPKEGPSILRIQQVVRGDSAAYFCASSPGAAETQYFGPGTRLLVL.

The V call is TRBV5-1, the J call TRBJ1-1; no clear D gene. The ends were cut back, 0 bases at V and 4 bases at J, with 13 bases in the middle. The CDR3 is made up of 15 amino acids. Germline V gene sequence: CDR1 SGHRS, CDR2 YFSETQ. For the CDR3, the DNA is TGCGCCAGCAGCTTGGGTTCAGGTGGGAGCACTGAAGCTTTCTTT. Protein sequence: CASSLGSGGSTEAFF.

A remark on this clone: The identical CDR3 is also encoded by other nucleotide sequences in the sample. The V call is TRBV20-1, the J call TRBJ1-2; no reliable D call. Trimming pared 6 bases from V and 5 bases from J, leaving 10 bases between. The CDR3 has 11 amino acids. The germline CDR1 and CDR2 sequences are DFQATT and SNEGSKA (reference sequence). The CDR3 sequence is CSAKTLYGYTF. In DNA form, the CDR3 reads TGCAGTGCGAAGACCTTGTATGGCTACACCTTC.

The CDR3, as DNA: TGCGCCAGCAGCCAAGAAGGGGGTAGAGACACCGGGGAGCTGTTTTTT. It codes for CASSQEGGRDTGELFF. This chain connects TRBV4-3 to TRBJ2-2, with D possibly being TRBD1 (6 bases). Trimming took 0 bases from V and 3 from J, leaving 11 bases between them. The length of the CDR3 is 16 residues. The V gene's germline CDR1 is LGHNA and CDR2 YSLEER.

In DNA form, the CDR3 reads TGTGCTAGTGGTTTGGGCGACACAGGGAACACTGAAGCTTTCTTT. Protein sequence: CASGLGDTGNTEAFF. V is TRBV12-5 and J is TRBJ1-1; weak D call: TRBD1 (5 bases). This CDR3 comprises 15 residues. The germline CDR1 and CDR2 sequences are LGHNT and FRNRAP. Deletions cut 1 base from V and 1 base from J, with 10 bases between. Full variable domain (missing parts from reference TRBV12-5 and TRBJ1-1): DARVTQTPRHKVTEMGQEVTMRCQPILGHNTVFWYRQTMMQGLELLAYFRNRAPLDDSGMPKDRFSAEMPDATLATLKIQPSEPRDSAVYFCASGLGDTGNTEAFFGQGTRLTVV.

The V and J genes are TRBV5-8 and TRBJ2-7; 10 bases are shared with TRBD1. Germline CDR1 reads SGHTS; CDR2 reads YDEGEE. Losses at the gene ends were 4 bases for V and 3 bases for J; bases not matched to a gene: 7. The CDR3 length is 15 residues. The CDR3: CASSNRDRGDYEQYF. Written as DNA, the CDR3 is TGTGCCAGCAGCAACCGGGACAGGGGCGACTACGAGCAGTACTTC.

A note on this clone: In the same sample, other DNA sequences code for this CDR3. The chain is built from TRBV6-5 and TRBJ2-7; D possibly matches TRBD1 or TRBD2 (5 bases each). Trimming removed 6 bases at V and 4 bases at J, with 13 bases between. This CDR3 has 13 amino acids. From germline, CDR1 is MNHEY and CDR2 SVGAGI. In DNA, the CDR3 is TGTGCCAGCAGCCCCGGGACGGGGTACGAGCAGTACTTC. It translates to CASSPGTGYEQYF.

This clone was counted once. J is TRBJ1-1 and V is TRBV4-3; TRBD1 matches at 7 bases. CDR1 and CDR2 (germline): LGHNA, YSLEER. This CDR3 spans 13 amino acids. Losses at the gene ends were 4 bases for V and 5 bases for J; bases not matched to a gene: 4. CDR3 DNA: TGCGCCAGCAGCCCAGGGGGTAGGACTGAAGCTTTCTTT. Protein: CASSPGGRTEAFF.

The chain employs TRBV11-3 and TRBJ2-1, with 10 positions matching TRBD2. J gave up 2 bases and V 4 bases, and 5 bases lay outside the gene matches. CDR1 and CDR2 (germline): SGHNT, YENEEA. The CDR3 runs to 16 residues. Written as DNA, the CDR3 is TGTGCCAGCAGCTATACTCTAGCGGGAGCCTACAATGAGCAGTTCTTC. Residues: CASSYTLAGAYNEQFF.

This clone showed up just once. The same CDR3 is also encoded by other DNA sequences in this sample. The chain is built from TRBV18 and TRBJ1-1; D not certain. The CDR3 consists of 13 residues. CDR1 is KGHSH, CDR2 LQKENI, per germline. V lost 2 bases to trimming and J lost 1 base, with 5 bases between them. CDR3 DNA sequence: TGTGCCAGCTCACCATTAGGGAACACTGAAGCTTTCTTT. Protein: CASSPLGNTEAFF.

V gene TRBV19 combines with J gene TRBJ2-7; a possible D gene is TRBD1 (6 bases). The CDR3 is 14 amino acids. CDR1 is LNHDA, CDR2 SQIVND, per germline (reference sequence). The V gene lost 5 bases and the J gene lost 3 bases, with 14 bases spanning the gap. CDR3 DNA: TGTGCCAGTAGTTATGCACAGGGTCTCTACGAGCAGTACTTC. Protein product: CASSYAQGLYEQYF.

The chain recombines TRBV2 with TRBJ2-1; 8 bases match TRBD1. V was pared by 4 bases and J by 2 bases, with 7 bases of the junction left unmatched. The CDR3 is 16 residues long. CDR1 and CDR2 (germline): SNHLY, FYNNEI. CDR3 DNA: TGTGCCAGCAGTGGCCGGGACAGGATACCCTACAATGAGCAGTTCTTC. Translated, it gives CASSGRDRIPYNEQFF.

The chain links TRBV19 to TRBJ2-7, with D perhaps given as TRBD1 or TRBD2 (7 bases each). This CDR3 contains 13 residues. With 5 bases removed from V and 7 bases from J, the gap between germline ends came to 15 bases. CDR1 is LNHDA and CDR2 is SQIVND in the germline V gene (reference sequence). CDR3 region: CASSQQGRGEQYF. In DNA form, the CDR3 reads TGTGCCAGTAGTCAACAGGGGCGGGGGGAGCAGTACTTC.

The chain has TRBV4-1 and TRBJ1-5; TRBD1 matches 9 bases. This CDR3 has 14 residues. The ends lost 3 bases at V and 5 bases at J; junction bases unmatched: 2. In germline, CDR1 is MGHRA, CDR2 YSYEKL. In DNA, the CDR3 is TGCGCCAGCAGCCAGGGACAGGGATATCAGCCCCAGCATTTT. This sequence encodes CASSQGQGYQPQHF.

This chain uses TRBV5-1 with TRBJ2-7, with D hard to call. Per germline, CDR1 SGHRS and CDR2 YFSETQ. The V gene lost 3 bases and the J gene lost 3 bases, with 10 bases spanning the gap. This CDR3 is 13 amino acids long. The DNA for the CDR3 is TGCGCCAGCAGCTCGGGCGGTTTCTACGAGCAGTACTTC. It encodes CASSSGGFYEQYF.

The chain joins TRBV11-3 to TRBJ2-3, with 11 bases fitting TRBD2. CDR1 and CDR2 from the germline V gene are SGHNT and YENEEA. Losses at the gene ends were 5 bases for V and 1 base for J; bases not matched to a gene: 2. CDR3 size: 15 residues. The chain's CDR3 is CASSLSGGGTDTQYF. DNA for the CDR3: TGTGCCAGCAGCCTTAGCGGGGGGGGCACAGATACGCAGTATTTT.

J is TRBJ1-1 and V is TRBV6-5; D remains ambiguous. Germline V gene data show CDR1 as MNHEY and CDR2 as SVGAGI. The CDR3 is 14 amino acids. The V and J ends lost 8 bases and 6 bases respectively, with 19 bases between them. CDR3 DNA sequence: TGTGCCAGCGGGCGTGAACCGGGGAGGGCTGAAGCTTTCTTT. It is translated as CASGREPGRAEAFF.